A selection of T cell receptor beta chains follows, all from one sample in a study of OX40 agonist ivuxolimab in advanced cancers. Sequencing used immunoSEQ multiplex PCR; TCRdb keeps in-frame clones, though not all of them. The sample lists approximately 58,000 clones; 86% were seen once. The specimen comprised CD4+ or CD8+ T cells sorted from blood, sampled in a trial of the OX40 agonist ivuxolimab. The receptors come from an adult with an advanced solid tumor such as melanoma, head and neck, liver or kidney cancer. CDR3s include the opening cysteine and the closing phenylalanine or tryptophan. D genes are given only for firm matches. Not all rows give a size; the values are once, few, many and, for expanded clones, a class.

D	size	V	J	DNA	CDR3
.	.	TRBV2	TRBJ1-2	TGTGCCAGCAAGTGGGACTATGGCTACACCTTC	CASKWDYGYTF
.	.	TRBV4-2	TRBJ2-5	TGTGCCAGCAGCCAAACTAGGCAAGAGACCCAGTACTTC	CASSQTRQETQYF
.	once	TRBV7-8	TRBJ2-2	TGTGCCAGCAGCCCGTTTCGGGTTGCGAACACCGGGGAGCTGTTTTTT	CASSPFRVANTGELFF
.	.	TRBV29-1	TRBJ1-2	TGCAGCGTTGAGGTATGGACAGAGACGCGGGGCTACACCTTC	CSVEVWTETRGYTF
.	.	TRBV7-2	TRBJ2-3	TGTGCCAGCAGCTTAGCGGGGGGGCTCGGTAGCACAGATACGCAGTATTTT	CASSLAGGLGSTDTQYF
.	.	TRBV4-2	TRBJ1-6	TGTGCCAGCAGCCAAGAAGGAGGGAGGACCTGGAATTCACCCCTCCACTTT	CASSQEGGRTWNSPLHF
.	.	TRBV2	TRBJ1-1	TGTGCCAGCAGTGCGGTTGGGAACACTGAAGCTTTCTTT	CASSAVGNTEAFF
TRBD1	.	TRBV6-5	TRBJ2-3	TGTGCCACCAAAGTACGGGACAGGAGCACAGATACGCAGTATTTT	CATKVRDRSTDTQYF
.	.	TRBV28	TRBJ2-1	TGTGCCAGCAGCCCCCTTAGGGTGGGGGCCTACAATGAGCAGTTCTTC	CASSPLRVGAYNEQFF
.	.	TRBV6-1	TRBJ2-5	TGTGCCAGCAGTGAAGCGCTGGGTAGTCAAGAGACCCAGTACTTC	CASSEALGSQETQYF
.	.	TRBV30	TRBJ2-5	TGTGCCTGGAGTTTTGGGGCCCAGAAGACCCAGTACTTC	CAWSFGAQKTQYF
.	.	TRBV27	TRBJ2-5	TGTGCCAGCAGTCCTGCTAGAACCTCAGAGACCCAGTACTTC	CASSPARTSETQYF
.	.	TRBV5-1	TRBJ2-5	TGCGCCAGCAGCTTGGAAGACCCGAAAGAGACCCAGTACTTC	CASSLEDPKETQYF
.	.	TRBV19	TRBJ2-3	TGTGCCAGTAGTATAGGGGGACGGACCACGCAGTATTTT	CASSIGGRTTQYF
.	.	TRBV9	TRBJ2-2	TGTGCCAGCAGCGTAGCTGGCCCCACCGGGGAGCTGTTTTTT	CASSVAGPTGELFF
TRBD2	.	TRBV7-9	TRBJ2-1	TGTGCCAGCAGCTTATCGTTAGGGGAGGGTGAGCAGTTCTTC	CASSLSLGEGEQFF
TRBD1	.	TRBV28	TRBJ1-4	TGTGCCAGCAGAACGGGACAGGGGACACGGGGGAATGAAAAACTGTTTTTT	CASRTGQGTRGNEKLFF
TRBD2	.	TRBV5-5	TRBJ2-3	TGTGCCAGCAGCTTGACGGGGGGTAGCACAGATACGCAGTATTTT	CASSLTGGSTDTQYF
.	.	TRBV9	TRBJ1-5	TGTGCCAGCAGCGCCGGCTCTGGGACGGACCAGCCCCAGCATTTT	CASSAGSGTDQPQHF
.	.	TRBV5-6	TRBJ2-7	TGTGCCAGCATCCCGGGGGGCCAGGGCCTCTACGAGCAGTACTTC	CASIPGGQGLYEQYF
.	.	TRBV7-2	TRBJ2-2	TGTGCCAGCAGCCCCCACATCACAGCCCGGCGGACCGGGGAGCTGTTTTTT	CASSPHITARRTGELFF
TRBD2	.	TRBV4-3	TRBJ2-5	TGCGCCAGCAGCCAAGAGCCTAGCGGGGGGTTTGAGACCCAGTACTTC	CASSQEPSGGFETQYF
TRBD1	.	TRBV5-1	TRBJ1-5	TGCGCCAGCAGGGATGGGACAGGGGGCAATCAGCCCCAGCATTTT	CASRDGTGGNQPQHF
.	few	TRBV7-8	TRBJ2-5	TGTGCCAGCAGCTACCAACCGGGACGCCAAGAGACCCAGTACTTC	CASSYQPGRQETQYF
TRBD2	.	TRBV2	TRBJ2-3	TGTGCCAGCAGTGATCCGGCTAGCGGGGGAATAGATACGCAGTATTTT	CASSDPASGGIDTQYF
.	.	TRBV28	TRBJ1-4	TGTGCCAGCAGTTTTTTGGGATTTGCAACTAATGAAAAACTGTTTTTT	CASSFLGFATNEKLFF
TRBD1	.	TRBV18	TRBJ2-7	TGTGCCAGCTCACCTTCCGGGACAGGGCCCTACGAGCAGTACTTC	CASSPSGTGPYEQYF
.	.	TRBV11-2	TRBJ2-3	TGTGCCAGCAGCTTAGGGACGGGGGGCACAGATACGCAGTATTTT	CASSLGTGGTDTQYF
TRBD1	once	TRBV5-4	TRBJ2-5	TGTGCCAGCAGCTGGATGACGGGACAGGGAGACTTC	CASSWMTGQGDF
.	.	TRBV6-1	TRBJ2-1	TGTGCCAGCACCGCCAACCTTTACAATGAGCAGTTCTTC	CASTANLYNEQFF
.	.	TRBV14	TRBJ1-4	TGTGCCAGCAGCCAAGAGTGGGGAAAACTGTTTTTT	CASSQEWGKLFF
.	.	TRBV11-2	TRBJ2-7	TGTGCCAGCAGCCTCGAGGGGCAGGGCGAGCAGTACTTC	CASSLEGQGEQYF
.	few	TRBV6-5	TRBJ1-2	TGTGCCAGCACCCAGGCGGGTTTTGGCTACACCTTC	CASTQAGFGYTF
.	.	TRBV19	TRBJ2-7	TGTGCCAGTAGAACCAGCGGCAGGGGGGCTTACGAGCAGTACTTC	CASRTSGRGAYEQYF
.	.	TRBV20-1	TRBJ2-7	TGCAGTGTACAGAGCTCCTACGAGCAGTACTTC	CSVQSSYEQYF
.	.	TRBV5-1	TRBJ2-3	TGCGCCAGCAGCCCGCAGGGTACTAGCACAGATACGCAGTATTTT	CASSPQGTSTDTQYF
TRBD1	.	TRBV25-1	TRBJ1-2	TGTGCCAGCAGTGATCCGTTTAAGGGCAGGGGGCTTCGAGGCTACACCTTC	CASSDPFKGRGLRGYTF
.	.	TRBV30	TRBJ1-5	TGTGCCTGGAGTGTCAAGAGAGGGGGGGGTCGGAATCAGCCCCAGCATTTT	CAWSVKRGGGRNQPQHF
TRBD1	.	TRBV15	TRBJ2-5	TGTGCCACCAGCATTAGTAGGACAGGGCGAGAGACCCAGTACTTC	CATSISRTGRETQYF
TRBD1	.	TRBV9	TRBJ2-2	TGTGCCAGCAGCGCCGGGACAGGGGGCTTGGAGCTGTTTTTT	CASSAGTGGLELFF
TRBD1	.	TRBV28	TRBJ1-4	TGTGCCAGCGCTCCGACAGGGAGTAATGAAAAACTGTTTTTT	CASAPTGSNEKLFF
TRBD1	.	TRBV4-1	TRBJ2-7	TGCGCCAGCAGCCAGGGACAGGTTTTCTACGAGCAGTACTTC	CASSQGQVFYEQYF
.	.	TRBV5-4	TRBJ2-3	TGTGCCAGCAGCTTGGGGGATACGCAGTATTTT	CASSLGDTQYF
.	.	TRBV5-4	TRBJ1-3	TGTGCCAGCAGCTTTATAGGCTCTGGAAACACCATATATTTT	CASSFIGSGNTIYF
.	.	TRBV14	TRBJ2-1	TGTGCCAGCAGCCCATCGGTCCCGAGCTCCTACAATGAGCAGTTCTTC	CASSPSVPSSYNEQFF
.	.	TRBV4-1	TRBJ1-1	TGCGCCAGCAGCCAATGGGGGGGTCGGGCCACTGAAGCTTTCTTT	CASSQWGGRATEAFF
.	once	TRBV15	TRBJ2-5	TGTGCCACCAGCCCGCGGGTTGGTGAGACCCAGTACTTC	CATSPRVGETQYF
.	few	TRBV7-9	TRBJ1-2	TGTGCCAGCAGCCGCAGTAGCAGCTACGATAACTATGGCTACACCTTC	CASSRSSSYDNYGYTF